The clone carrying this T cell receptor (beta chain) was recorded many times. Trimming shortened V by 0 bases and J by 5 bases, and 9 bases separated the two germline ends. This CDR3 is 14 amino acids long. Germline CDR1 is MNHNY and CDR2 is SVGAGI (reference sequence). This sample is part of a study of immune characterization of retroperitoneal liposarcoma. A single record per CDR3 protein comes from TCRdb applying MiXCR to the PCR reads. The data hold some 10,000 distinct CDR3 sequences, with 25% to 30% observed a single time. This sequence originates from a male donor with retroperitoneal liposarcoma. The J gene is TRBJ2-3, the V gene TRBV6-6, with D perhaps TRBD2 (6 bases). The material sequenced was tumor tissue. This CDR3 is CASSYSEGIDTQYF. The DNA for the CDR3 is TGTGCCAGCAGTTACTCGGAGGGGATAGATACGCAGTATTTT.